This TCR beta chain was identified during a study of identical twins. Template switching introduced a universal primer site, and the cDNA bore unique molecular identifiers. TCRdb re-analysed the 5' RACE reads in MiXCR, keeping a single row per CDR3 protein. The sample shows fewer than 550,000 distinct CDR3 sequences, over 11% of them seen only once. Study results and caveats: The models systematically underestimated how much out-of-frame TCR alpha was shared in monozygotic twins.

Trimming cost V 3 bases and J 1 base; bases outside gene matches: 6. The CDR3 length is 14 residues. Germline V CDR1 and CDR2: DFQATT, SNEGSKA (reference sequence). As to this clonotype: Its antigen is still unknown.

A further study also used this sample, focusing on yellow fever vaccine responses in identical twins. That report notes: Reportedly, twins' vaccine T cell responses looked partly convergent and partly personalized.

The clonotype originates from a woman younger than 35 in good health. Sequences were obtained from CD4+ T cells sorted from blood. This sequence joins TRBV20-1 and TRBJ2-7, with 7 bases lining up with TRBD1. The CDR3 DNA follows: TGCAGTGCTAGGGATTCGACAGGGTCCTACGAGCAGTACTTC. Its protein is CSARDSTGSYEQYF.